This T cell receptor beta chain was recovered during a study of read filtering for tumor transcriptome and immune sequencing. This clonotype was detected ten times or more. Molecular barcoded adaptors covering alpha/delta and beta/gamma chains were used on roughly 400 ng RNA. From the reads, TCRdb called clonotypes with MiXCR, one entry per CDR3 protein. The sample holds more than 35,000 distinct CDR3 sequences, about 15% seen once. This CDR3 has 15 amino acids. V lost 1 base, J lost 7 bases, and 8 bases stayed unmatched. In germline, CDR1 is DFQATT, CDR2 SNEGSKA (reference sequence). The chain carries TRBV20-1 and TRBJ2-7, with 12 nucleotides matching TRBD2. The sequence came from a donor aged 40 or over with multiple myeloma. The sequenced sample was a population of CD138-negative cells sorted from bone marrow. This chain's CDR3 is CSARGTSGVRGEQYF. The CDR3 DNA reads TGCAGTGCTAGAGGGACTAGCGGGGTCCGGGGGGAGCAGTACTTC.